The rows below give T cell receptor beta chains drawn from one sample of a study of blood T cell repertoires in COVID-19. Profiled with immunoSEQ multiplex PCR; TCRdb holds only in-frame clones, not every one. The sample contains 150,000 or so clones, more than 75% of which appear only once. Input material: peripheral blood. The source of these receptors is a man aged 60-69 years with COVID-19, enrolled during active disease. Each CDR3 is given with its conserved first and last residue. The D gene is left open where the match is weak. Part of the rows lack a size; the others show once, few, many or a class for expanded clones.

cdr3_nt | cdr3_aa | j_call | d_call | v_call | clone_size
TGTGCCAGCTCACCGCTTGAACGGGTTCTGAACACTGAAGCTTTCTTT | CASSPLERVLNTEAFF | TRBJ1-1 | NA | TRBV18 | NA
TGTGCCAGTAGTATGGGACAGGGAAGAAACACCATATATTTT | CASSMGQGRNTIYF | TRBJ1-3 | TRBD1 | TRBV19 | once
TGTGCCTGGAGCGCCCACGGGGGAAGTGGCTACACCTTC | CAWSAHGGSGYTF | TRBJ1-2 | NA | TRBV30 | few
TGTGCCAGCAGTGAACCGGGACAGGGAACAGATACGCAGTATTTT | CASSEPGQGTDTQYF | TRBJ2-3 | TRBD1 | TRBV6-4 | NA
TGTGCCAGCAGCCCGACTACTCGTGCGCAGTATTTT | CASSPTTRAQYF | TRBJ2-3 | NA | TRBV27 | NA
TGTGCCAGCAGCCGGGGGGACAGGAGAGGAGAGCCCCAGCATTTT | CASSRGDRRGEPQHF | TRBJ1-5 | TRBD1 | TRBV11-2 | NA
TGTGCCAGCAGCCCGGGAGGGGGGCCGAACACCGGGGAGCTGTTTTTT | CASSPGGGPNTGELFF | TRBJ2-2 | TRBD2 | TRBV11-3 | NA
TGTGCCAGCAGCTTAACGGGGGGGCAACCTGAAGCTTTCTTT | CASSLTGGQPEAFF | TRBJ1-1 | NA | TRBV7-9 | NA
TGTGCCACCAGACTGGGACAGCTCGACACTGAAGCTTTCTTT | CATRLGQLDTEAFF | TRBJ1-1 | TRBD1 | TRBV6-6 | NA
TGTGCCAGCAGCGCGACCGGGGAGCTGTTTTTT | CASSATGELFF | TRBJ2-2 | NA | TRBV9 | NA
TGTGCCAGCTCACCTGACAGGGATCGCGGCTACACCTTC | CASSPDRDRGYTF | TRBJ1-2 | TRBD1 | TRBV18 | NA
TGTGCCAGCAGGCCGGGACAGGGACTCTACGAGCAGTACTTC | CASRPGQGLYEQYF | TRBJ2-7 | TRBD1 | TRBV19 | NA
TGTGCCAGTAAAGTTGATCCCGGACAGAGCTATGGCTACACCTTC | CASKVDPGQSYGYTF | TRBJ1-2 | NA | TRBV19 | NA
TGTGCCAGCAGTCAACAGGACTATGGCTACACCTTC | CASSQQDYGYTF | TRBJ1-2 | NA | TRBV2 | NA
TGCGCCAGCAGCCAAGAGGGACTAGCGGCCTACGAGCAGTACTTC | CASSQEGLAAYEQYF | TRBJ2-7 | TRBD2 | TRBV4-3 | many
TGCAGTGCTAGTAAGAGCGGTGTCACAGATACGCAGTATTTT | CSASKSGVTDTQYF | TRBJ2-3 | NA | TRBV20-1 | NA
TGTGCCAGCAGCTTAGGGGCAGGCTCCTCCTACGAGCAGTACTTC | CASSLGAGSSYEQYF | TRBJ2-7 | NA | TRBV7-3 | NA
TGTGCCAGCAGCTTAAAAGCGGGAGTACCGGTAGATACGCAGTATTTT | CASSLKAGVPVDTQYF | TRBJ2-3 | TRBD2 | TRBV7-2 | NA
TGTGCCAGCAGCCAAGATTACGTCGACGGGGAGACCCAGTACTTC | CASSQDYVDGETQYF | TRBJ2-5 | NA | TRBV4-2 | NA
TGTGCCAGCAGTTTTGACAGACCGTATAATTCACCCCTCCACTTT | CASSFDRPYNSPLHF | TRBJ1-6 | NA | TRBV6-6 | NA
TGTGCCAGCAGATTAGGGACAGCCTATGGCTACACCTTC | CASRLGTAYGYTF | TRBJ1-2 | TRBD1 | TRBV7-2 | NA
TGTGCCAGCAGCCGGGGGACAGGGCAAGAGACCCAGTACTTC | CASSRGTGQETQYF | TRBJ2-5 | TRBD1 | TRBV5-8 | NA
TGTGCCAGCAGCACCTCACAACGCACAGATACGCAGTATTTT | CASSTSQRTDTQYF | TRBJ2-3 | NA | TRBV9 | NA
TGTGCCAGCAGTCAACTCCCAGGGGCTACTAGCACAGATACGCAGTATTTT | CASSQLPGATSTDTQYF | TRBJ2-3 | NA | TRBV6-2/TRBV6-3 | NA
TGTGCCATCAGTGAGCCAGGGCAGGAGACCCAGTACTTC | CAISEPGQETQYF | TRBJ2-5 | NA | TRBV10-3 | once
TGTGCCAGCAGTCCAGGGGGGAGTATGAACACTGAAGCTTTCTTT | CASSPGGSMNTEAFF | TRBJ1-1 | TRBD1 | TRBV6-5 | NA
TGTGCCTCCAAGCGGGGAGGGGACACCGGGGAGCTGTTTTTT | CASKRGGDTGELFF | TRBJ2-2 | TRBD2 | TRBV30 | NA
TGCGCCAGCAGCCAAGATGGGGGGACCGGCTATGGCTACACCTTC | CASSQDGGTGYGYTF | TRBJ1-2 | NA | TRBV4-3 | NA
TGTGCCAGCAGCCCACAGGGGGCGGGTAACTATGGCTACACCTTC | CASSPQGAGNYGYTF | TRBJ1-2 | TRBD1 | TRBV5-8 | NA
TGTGCCTGGAGCCTGGGGGCAGGGCCCTATGGCTACACCTTC | CAWSLGAGPYGYTF | TRBJ1-2 | NA | TRBV30 | NA
TGTGCCACCTCCCGGGGAAGTAATTCACCCCTCCACTTT | CATSRGSNSPLHF | TRBJ1-6 | NA | TRBV24-1 | NA
TGTGCCAGCAGCACTCCAGGGTCTAACTATGGCTACACCTTC | CASSTPGSNYGYTF | TRBJ1-2 | NA | TRBV7-8 | NA
TGCGCCAGCAGCCAAGATAAAATCGGAGATACGCAGTATTTT | CASSQDKIGDTQYF | TRBJ2-3 | NA | TRBV4-1 | NA
TGTGCCAGCAGCTTGAGGGGACAGGGGAACACTGAAGCTTTCTTT | CASSLRGQGNTEAFF | TRBJ1-1 | TRBD1 | TRBV7-2 | NA
TGTGCCAGCAGCTCCTCAGGGGGAAACACCATATATTTT | CASSSSGGNTIYF | TRBJ1-3 | NA | TRBV7-2 | few
TGTGCCATCAAGGCAGGGGGCCTCAATGAGCAGTTCTTC | CAIKAGGLNEQFF | TRBJ2-1 | TRBD1 | TRBV10-3 | NA
TGTGCCTGGAGTGTACAGGGCAGTAATAATGAAAAACTGTTTTTT | CAWSVQGSNNEKLFF | TRBJ1-4 | NA | TRBV30 | NA
TGTGCCAGTAGCCGAGTGGGGGCCCGCGGGTTCGCTGACGAGCAGTACTTC | CASSRVGARGFADEQYF | TRBJ2-7 | NA | TRBV19 | NA
TGTGCCAGCAGCTTTTGGGGCCAAACCTACGAGCAGTACTTC | CASSFWGQTYEQYF | TRBJ2-7 | NA | TRBV5-8 | NA
TGTGCCAGCAGCGAACAGACAGGGGGATTATTTTACAATGAGCAGTTCTTC | CASSEQTGGLFYNEQFF | TRBJ2-1 | TRBD1 | TRBV9 | NA
TGTGCCAGCAGTCGCCTCGGTGAAGCTTTCTTT | CASSRLGEAFF | TRBJ1-1 | NA | TRBV6-5 | NA
TGTGCCAGCAGCGTAGGGGCTAGCGGGGCCGAGGCAGCCAAAAACATTCAGTACTTC | CASSVGASGAEAAKNIQYF | TRBJ2-4 | TRBD2 | TRBV9 | once
TGTGCCAGCAGCCAATCAGGTTCTGAAAAACTGTTTTTT | CASSQSGSEKLFF | TRBJ1-4 | NA | TRBV7-2 | NA
TGTGCCAGCAGCCAATCGCAACTCTTTAGCAATCAGCCCCAGCATTTT | CASSQSQLFSNQPQHF | TRBJ1-5 | NA | TRBV16 | NA
TGTGCCAGCAGCGTACTCCCCGGGACTAGCGGGAGGGCCTACAATGAGCAGTTCTTC | CASSVLPGTSGRAYNEQFF | TRBJ2-1 | TRBD2 | TRBV9 | few
TGTGCCGTCTTCGGCTATGGCTACACCTTC | CAVFGYGYTF | TRBJ1-2 | NA | TRBV11-2 | once
TGTGCCAGCAGCTCCCAGGGGGGTTTAACAGATACGCAGTATTTT | CASSSQGGLTDTQYF | TRBJ2-3 | NA | TRBV7-3 | NA
TGTGCTAGTGGTAACCCGGACAGGGGGCTCGACAATGAGCAGTTCTTC | CASGNPDRGLDNEQFF | TRBJ2-1 | TRBD1 | TRBV12-5 | NA
TGTGCCAGCAGCATGAGACAGGGGGAGACTACGTCACCCCTCCACTTT | CASSMRQGETTSPLHF | TRBJ1-6 | TRBD1 | TRBV7-8 | NA